The 32 T cell receptor beta chains below come from one sample, sequenced in a study of blood T cell repertoires in COVID-19. TCRdb's copy holds only in-frame clones and misses some; the assay was immunoSEQ multiplex PCR. Seen here are about 400,000 clones, roughly 91% observed once, and the top ten hold 1.5% to 2%. Sequenced sample: PBMCs or T cells enriched from blood (not recorded which). These TCRs come from a woman in her twenties or thirties who had recovered from COVID-19.

J is TRBJ1-4 and V is TRBV28, with D perhaps TRBD1 (5 bases). The V and J ends lost 5 bases and 8 bases respectively, with 12 bases between them. CDR3 size: 13 residues. Germline V lookup: CDR1 MDHEN, CDR2 SYDVKM. As DNA, the CDR3 is TGTGCCAGCAGTGACTCAGGGAGGGAAAAACTGTTTTTT. Residues: CASSDSGREKLFF.

CDR3 in DNA: TGTGCCAGCAACCCAGGGGGCTCGAGCTCCTACGAGCAGTACTTC. It translates to CASNPGGSSSYEQYF. The chain carries TRBV28 and TRBJ2-7; TRBD1 aligns across 8 bases. Trimming took 7 bases from V and 0 from J; bases not matched to a gene: 8. From germline, CDR1 is MDHEN and CDR2 SYDVKM. This CDR3 is 15 amino acids long.

CDR3 nucleotides: TGTGCCAGCAGACTCTCATATAGCAATCAGCCCCAGCATTTT. This encodes CASRLSYSNQPQHF. The chain has TRBV27 and TRBJ1-5, with no clear D. Trimming stripped 6 bases from V and 0 bases from J, with 9 bases between. This CDR3 contains 14 residues. The germline gives CDR1 MNHEY, CDR2 SMNVEV (reference sequence).

J is TRBJ2-7 and V is TRBV18, with D tentatively TRBD1 (5 bases). The length of the CDR3 is 15 residues. Germline-derived CDR1 and CDR2 are KGHSH and LQKENI. Trimming left V 8 bases short and J 0 bases short, with 17 bases between. The CDR3 spells CASALSGSSSYEQYF. CDR3 nucleotides: TGTGCCAGCGCTCTCTCAGGGTCAAGCTCCTACGAGCAGTACTTC.

The chain employs TRBV15 and TRBJ2-4, with 7 bases fitting TRBD1. Trimming took 5 bases from V and 8 from J; bases not matched to a gene: 9. This CDR3 has 14 amino acids. CDR1 is LNHNV, CDR2 YYDKDF, per germline (reference sequence). CDR3 protein: CATSVRQGQDIQYF. The CDR3 DNA reads TGTGCCACCAGCGTCAGACAGGGCCAGGACATTCAGTACTTC.

The J gene is TRBJ2-3, the V gene TRBV28, with D tentatively TRBD1 (6 bases). Germline V CDR1 and CDR2: MDHEN, SYDVKM. The V end lost 10 bases, the J end lost 0 bases, and 14 bases lay between the germline ends. CDR3 length: 14 amino acids. The CDR3 sequence: CATIRDTSTDTQYF. The CDR3 coding sequence is TGTGCCACCATCCGGGACACCAGCACAGATACGCAGTATTTT.

This clone was counted ten times or more. The rearrangement joins TRBV25-1 to TRBJ1-2; D is uncertain. CDR1 and CDR2 from the germline V gene are MGHDK and SYGVNS. V gave up 4 bases and J gave up 4 bases, with 16 bases separating them. The CDR3 covers 15 residues. CDR3 sequence: CASSAGLTTFYGYTF. The CDR3 region has the DNA TGTGCCAGCAGTGCGGGTCTCACTACCTTCTATGGCTACACCTTC.

This clone has more than one count but fewer than ten. The chain employs TRBV15 and TRBJ1-2; D not certain. The CDR3 sequence is 13 residues long. The germline gives CDR1 LNHNV, CDR2 YYDKDF (reference sequence). Trimming removed 3 bases from V and 8 bases from J, with 13 bases in between. CDR3 residues: CATSSITRGGYTF. Here the CDR3 DNA reads TGTGCCACCAGCAGCATCACCCGGGGAGGCTACACCTTC.

This clone has ten or more counts. The chain joins TRBV6-1 to TRBJ1-5, with D tentatively TRBD1 (5 bases). Germline V gene sequence: CDR1 MNHNS, CDR2 SASEGT. The CDR3 consists of 15 residues. V was cut by 0 bases and J by 6 bases, with 12 bases left in between. The CDR3 DNA follows: TGTGCCAGCAGTGAAGCTGACAGTTGGGCTCAGCCCCAGCATTTT. Protein product: CASSEADSWAQPQHF.

This chain joins TRBV7-3 and TRBJ2-1; 14 nucleotides agree with TRBD2. The CDR3 extends over 18 amino acids. Germline CDR1 is SGHTA and CDR2 is FQGTGA. Losses at the gene ends were 5 bases for V and 8 bases for J; bases not matched to a gene: 14. CDR3 DNA sequence: TGTGCCAGCAGCGTTCACCAATCGACTAGCGGGGGGGCGGATGAGCAGTTCTTC. Protein product: CASSVHQSTSGGADEQFF.

This clone is a singleton in its sample. The chain links TRBV19 to TRBJ2-1, with D tentatively TRBD1 (6 bases). Germline CDR1 is LNHDA and CDR2 is SQIVND (reference sequence). This CDR3 is built from 18 residues. Between the trimmed V and J ends, which lost 7 bases and 0 bases, there was a span of 22 bases. The CDR3 reads CASTRDTQTSSSYNEQFF. Here the CDR3 DNA reads TGTGCCAGTACCCGGGACACCCAAACGTCGAGCTCCTACAATGAGCAGTTCTTC.

This clone occurred a few times. The rearrangement links TRBV12-3 or TRBV12-4 to TRBJ2-7, with unresolved D. Trimming removed 5 bases at V and 3 bases at J, with 8 bases between. There are 12 residues in the CDR3. Here the CDR3 reads CASSKRYYEQYF. The CDR3 nucleotides are TGTGCCAGCAGTAAACGGTACTACGAGCAGTACTTC.

V and J are TRBV5-1 and TRBJ1-4, with D perhaps matching TRBD1 (5 bases). The CDR3 has 16 residues. Per the germline V gene, CDR1 is SGHRS and CDR2 is YFSETQ. V was clipped by 1 base and J by 4 bases, with 14 bases between them. Written as DNA, the CDR3 is TGCGCCAGCAGCTTGTTGGGAGGGGACCTTAATGAAAAACTGTTTTTT. Translating gives CASSLLGGDLNEKLFF. Combining the CDR3 with reference TRBV5-1 and TRBJ1-4 gives the whole variable domain KAGVTQTPRYLIKTRGQQVTLSCSPISGHRSVSWYQQTPGQGLQFLFEYFSETQRNKGNFPGRFSGRQFSNSRSEMNVSTLELGDSALYLCASSLLGGDLNEKLFFGSGTQLSVL.

This clone appeared once. A junction end diverges from the germline sequence, so it may reflect a read error. This rearrangement joins TRBV19 to TRBJ1-6; D remains unclear. Germline CDR1 and CDR2: LNHDA and SQIVND (reference sequence). The CDR3 is 16 residues long. CDR3 loop: CASSIGGLDYYSPLHF. The DNA for the CDR3 is TGTGCCAGTAGCATAGGTGGGTTGGACTATTATTCACCCCTCCACTTT.

The chain recombines TRBV12-3 or TRBV12-4 with TRBJ2-7; TRBD1 is a possible D gene (5 bases). Trimming removed 5 bases from V and 3 bases from J, with 5 bases in between. CDR3 length: 11 amino acids. Here the CDR3 reads CASSDSYEQYF. The CDR3 DNA follows: TGTGCCAGCAGTGACAGCTACGAGCAGTACTTC.

The chain uses TRBV27 and TRBJ2-5, with 7 positions matching TRBD2. The CDR3 is made up of 15 amino acids. From germline, CDR1 is MNHEY and CDR2 SMNVEV (reference sequence). The V and J ends lost 3 bases and 4 bases, in that order; junction bases with no gene match: 8. In DNA form, the CDR3 reads TGTGCCAGCAGTTTTTGGGGGAGGGAGGGAGAGACCCAGTACTTC. It specifies CASSFWGREGETQYF.

The chain has TRBV5-1 and TRBJ1-5, with D maybe TRBD1 (5 bases). From germline, CDR1 is SGHRS and CDR2 YFSETQ. This CDR3 is built from 15 residues. V was shortened by 1 base and J by 1 base, with 9 bases between the two germline ends. The chain's CDR3 is CASSLTGESNQPQHF. CDR3 in DNA: TGCGCCAGCAGCTTGACAGGTGAAAGCAATCAGCCCCAGCATTTT.

This clone was found once. This chain links TRBV10-3 with TRBJ1-3; 9 bases line up with TRBD1. Germline CDR1 and CDR2: ENHRY and SYGVKD. The J segment lost 0 bases and the V segment lost 8 bases, leaving 11 bases of the junction unmatched. The CDR3 consists of 17 residues. The CDR3 bases are TGTGCCATCCAACCCGGGACAGGGAGAAGCTCTGGAAACACCATATATTTT. It encodes CAIQPGTGRSSGNTIYF.

V gene TRBV2 combines with J gene TRBJ2-7; tentatively, D is TRBD1 (6 bases). The V gene lost 3 bases and the J gene lost 2 bases, with 11 bases spanning the gap. Germline lookup yields CDR1 SNHLY and CDR2 FYNNEI. The CDR3 covers 14 residues. The CDR3 is CASSDLGQTYEQYF. The CDR3 DNA sequence: TGTGCCAGCAGTGATTTGGGACAAACCTACGAGCAGTACTTC.

Worth noting for this clone: The identical CDR3 is also encoded by other nucleotide sequences in the sample. The chain couples TRBV7-2 to TRBJ1-6; D possibly corresponds to TRBD1 (5 bases). With 5 bases removed from V and 7 bases from J, the gap between germline ends came to 15 bases. CDR1 and CDR2 (germline): SGHTA, FQGNSA. This CDR3 has 15 amino acids. This CDR3 is CASSIDRGENSPLHF. The CDR3 coding sequence is TGTGCCAGCAGCATAGATAGGGGCGAGAATTCACCCCTCCACTTT.

This chain joins TRBV3-1 (or the pseudogene TRBV3-2) and TRBJ2-1; tentatively, D is TRBD2 (5 bases). V was cut by 0 bases and J by 6 bases, with 12 bases left in between. The CDR3 length is 15 residues. Germline values: CDR1 LGHDT, CDR2 YNNKEL (reference sequence). The CDR3 loop reads CASSQEIVLVNEQFF. The CDR3 DNA follows: TGTGCCAGCAGCCAAGAGATTGTACTAGTCAATGAGCAGTTCTTC.

Comment on this clone: Other nucleotide sequences from this sample produce the same CDR3. J is TRBJ1-4 and V is TRBV28; D is unresolved. CDR3 length: 14 residues. V was cut by 3 bases and J by 0 bases, with 5 bases left in between. Germline V gene data show CDR1 as MDHEN and CDR2 as SYDVKM. CDR3 sequence reads: CASSLGATNEKLFF. As DNA, the CDR3 is TGTGCCAGCAGTTTGGGCGCAACTAATGAAAAACTGTTTTTT.

This clone was observed a single time. V gene TRBV4-3 combines with J gene TRBJ2-7; D ambiguous. The germline V gene encodes CDR1 LGHNA and CDR2 YSLEER. CDR3 length: 14 residues. Trimming stripped 0 bases from V and 6 bases from J, with 12 bases between. CDR3 protein: CASSQDLGSVEQYF. DNA of the CDR3: TGCGCCAGCAGCCAAGATCTCGGGTCAGTCGAGCAGTACTTC.

This rearrangement joins TRBV4-1 to TRBJ1-2, with 9 bases identical to TRBD1. CDR3 size: 14 residues. Germline lookup yields CDR1 MGHRA and CDR2 YSYEKL. Unmatched junction bases numbered 6, after V lost 2 bases and J lost 8 bases. CDR3 sequence (DNA): TGCGCCAGCAGCCAACCCGGGACAGGGAGCGGCTACACCTTC. It encodes CASSQPGTGSGYTF.

This clone was recorded a few times. The rearrangement links TRBV5-4 to TRBJ2-1; D is possibly TRBD2 (5 bases). The V gene's germline CDR1 is SGHNT and CDR2 YYREEE (reference sequence). V shed 4 bases and J shed 4 bases, with 12 bases lying between them. CDR3 length equals 14 residues. This chain's CDR3 is CASSPSTGYNEQFF. The DNA for the CDR3 is TGTGCCAGCAGCCCGAGTACGGGGTACAATGAGCAGTTCTTC. Supplemented by reference TRBV5-4 and TRBJ2-1, the full variable domain reads ETGVTQSPTHLIKTRGQQVTLRCSSQSGHNTVSWYQQALGQGPQFIFQYYREEENGRGNFPPRFSGLQFPNYSSELNVNALELDDSALYLCASSPSTGYNEQFFGPGTRLTVL.

The CDR3, as DNA: TGTGCCAGCAGACGGGACTACAACTCCTACGAGCAGTACTTC. Its protein is CASRRDYNSYEQYF. The rearrangement uses TRBV5-4 and TRBJ2-7, with TRBD2 identical over 7 bases. This CDR3 is built from 14 residues. Germline V gene sequence: CDR1 SGHNT, CDR2 YYREEE (reference sequence). The junction had 5 bases not matched to a gene; V was cut back by 5 bases and J by 0 bases.

This chain joins TRBV10-1 and TRBJ2-3; TRBD2 aligns across 7 bases. Germline-derived CDR1 and CDR2 are WNHNN and SYGVQD (reference sequence). V lost 4 bases, J lost 1 base, and 11 bases stayed unmatched. There are 17 residues in the CDR3. CDR3 nucleotide sequence: TGCGCCAGCAGTGGGGGCCCAGCGGCGGGAGGCACAGATACGCAGTATTTT. This sequence encodes CASSGGPAAGGTDTQYF.

For this clone: Additional DNA sequences in this sample encode the identical CDR3. V usage is TRBV9 and J usage is TRBJ2-7, with TRBD1 identical over 8 bases. Germline V gives CDR1 SGDLS, CDR2 YYNGEE. Trimming took 0 bases from V and 3 from J; bases not matched to a gene: 2. There are 14 residues in the CDR3. The CDR3: CASSVADRGYEQYF. Here the CDR3 DNA reads TGTGCCAGCAGCGTAGCCGACAGGGGCTACGAGCAGTACTTC.

The rearrangement uses TRBV19 and TRBJ2-1; 13 positions agree with TRBD2. In germline, CDR1 is LNHDA, CDR2 SQIVND (reference sequence). The junction had 3 bases not matched to a gene; V was cut back by 10 bases and J by 9 bases. The CDR3 is 12 residues long. For the CDR3, the DNA is TGTGCCACCGGGACTAGCGGGATTGAGCAGTTCTTC. This gives the protein CATGTSGIEQFF.

The chain is built from TRBV19 and TRBJ1-2, with D possibly matching TRBD1 (6 bases). Germline V gene data show CDR1 as LNHDA and CDR2 as SQIVND (reference sequence). The ends were cut back, 5 bases at V and 4 bases at J, with 17 bases in the middle. This CDR3 spans 15 amino acids. CDR3 in amino acids: CASSLRQEDSYGYTF. CDR3 DNA sequence: TGTGCCAGTAGTTTACGACAGGAAGACTCCTATGGCTACACCTTC.

The gene calls are TRBV30 and TRBJ1-2, with a possible D match to TRBD1 (5 bases). Germline V CDR1 and CDR2: GTSNPN, SVGIG (reference sequence). Trimming cost V 3 bases and J 3 bases, with 8 bases left between them. The CDR3 has 12 amino acids. The CDR3 sequence: CAWRGRDYGYTF. The CDR3 DNA reads TGTGCCTGGAGAGGCAGGGACTATGGCTACACCTTC.

The chain joins TRBV15 to TRBJ1-1; D gene uncertain. This CDR3 region has 17 residues. Trimming took off 0 bases at V and 5 bases at J, with 19 bases between the two ends. CDR1 and CDR2 (germline): LNHNV, YYDKDF (reference sequence). In DNA form, the CDR3 reads TGTGCCACCAGCAGAGATCTAAAATGGCTCGGGGATACTGAAGCTTTCTTT. Translation gives CATSRDLKWLGDTEAFF.